This T cell receptor beta chain was profiled in a study of T cells in Graves' hyperthyroidism and ophthalmopathy. This clonotype was counted only a few times. Its target is not known. Study conclusions and caveats: Blood also carried most thyroid clonotypes expanded above 0.001. It was a median about 6.5 months before onset that the model predicted ophthalmopathy. Stable hyperthyroidism was told apart from ophthalmopathy by a model built on 13 V-J features.

CDR1 is LNHNV, CDR2 YYDKDF, per germline (reference sequence). CDR3 length equals 13 residues. Deletions cut 5 bases from V and 7 bases from J, with 14 bases between. TCR beta CDR3 sequences were amplified from RNA transcripts. HTBI primers were used for first-round RT-PCR of the TCR CDR3. One entry per CDR3 protein, called by TCRdb with MiXCR from the multiplex PCR reads. The sample carries hundreds of thousands of distinct CDR3 sequences, just under 45% recorded once. Uncontrolled infection, other autoimmune disease, pregnancy and lactation each barred patients from inclusion. Sequenced input: peripheral blood or thyroid tissue (not recorded which). The receptor was isolated from an adult man with Graves' disease, either hyperthyroidism or ophthalmopathy (not recorded which). The chain employs TRBV15 and TRBJ2-5; D is perhaps TRBD2 (5 bases). The CDR3 DNA reads as TGTGCCACCAGCGACCGCCGCCGGGGGACCCAGTACTTC. This gives the protein CATSDRRRGTQYF.